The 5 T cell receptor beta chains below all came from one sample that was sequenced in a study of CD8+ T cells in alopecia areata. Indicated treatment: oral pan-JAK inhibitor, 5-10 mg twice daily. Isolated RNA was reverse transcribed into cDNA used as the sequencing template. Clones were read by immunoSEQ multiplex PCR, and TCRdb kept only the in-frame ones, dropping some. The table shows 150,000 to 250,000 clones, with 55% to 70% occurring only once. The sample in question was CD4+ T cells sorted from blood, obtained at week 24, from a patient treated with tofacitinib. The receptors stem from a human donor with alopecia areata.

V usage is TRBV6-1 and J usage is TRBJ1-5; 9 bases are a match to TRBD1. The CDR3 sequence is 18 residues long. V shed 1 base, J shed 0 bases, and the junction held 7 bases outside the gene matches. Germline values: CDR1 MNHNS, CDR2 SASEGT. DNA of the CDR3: TGTGCCAGCAGTGAAGTAGGGACAGGGTTAAATAGCAATCAGCCCCAGCATTTT. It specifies CASSEVGTGLNSNQPQHF.

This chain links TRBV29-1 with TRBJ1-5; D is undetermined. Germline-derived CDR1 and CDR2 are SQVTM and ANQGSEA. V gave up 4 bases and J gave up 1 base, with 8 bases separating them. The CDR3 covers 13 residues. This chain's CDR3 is CSVGEVSNQPQHF. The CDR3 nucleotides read TGCAGCGTTGGGGAGGTCAGCAATCAGCCCCAGCATTTT.

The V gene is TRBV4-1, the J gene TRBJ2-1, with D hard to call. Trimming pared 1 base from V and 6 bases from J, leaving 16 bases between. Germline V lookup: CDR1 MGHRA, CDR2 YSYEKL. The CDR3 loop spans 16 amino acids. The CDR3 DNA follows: TGCGCCAGCAGCCAAGTTTCCCCATTAGGCGGCAATGAGCAGTTCTTC. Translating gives CASSQVSPLGGNEQFF.

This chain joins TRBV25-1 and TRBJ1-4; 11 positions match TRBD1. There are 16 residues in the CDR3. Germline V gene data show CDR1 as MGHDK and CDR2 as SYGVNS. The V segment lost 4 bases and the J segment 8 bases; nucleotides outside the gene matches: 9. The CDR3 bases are TGTGCCAGCAGTGCCCTCCCGGGACAGGGGGACGAAAAACTGTTTTTT. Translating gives CASSALPGQGDEKLFF.

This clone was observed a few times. The DNA for the CDR3 is TGTGCCATCAGTAATACAGGGTACACCGGGGAGCTGTTTTTT. Amino acid sequence: CAISNTGYTGELFF. The rearrangement uses TRBV10-3 and TRBJ2-2; D is perhaps TRBD1 (6 bases). The germline V and J ends were trimmed by 5 bases and 3 bases, with 10 bases remaining between them. This CDR3 is built from 14 residues. CDR1 and CDR2 (germline): ENHRY, SYGVKD.